In its sample, the clone carrying this T cell receptor (beta chain) was seen many times. Its antigen is unknown. This entry belongs to a study of T cells in Graves' hyperthyroidism and ophthalmopathy. Study-wide results and caveats: Most expanded thyroid clonotypes above 0.001 also appeared in blood. Onset of ophthalmopathy came a median approximately 6 months after the model predicted it.

A lack of ophthalmopathy progression within 18 months defined stable Graves' hyperthyroidism. Participants, patients aged 18 to 65, had newly diagnosed hyperthyroidism with a duration under 2 months. V lost 3 bases and J 2 bases, leaving 14 bases between the germline ends. The CDR3 runs to 15 residues. Per germline, CDR1 SGHRS and CDR2 YFSETQ. Researchers took RNA transcripts and amplified the TCR beta CDR3 regions from them. During a first-round RT-PCR of the TCR CDR3, the HTBI primer set was used. MiXCR, run by TCRdb on the multiplex PCR reads, gives a single entry per CDR3 protein. The sample consists of under 350,000 distinct CDR3 sequences, 18% of them appearing once.

The gene calls are TRBV5-1 and TRBJ1-1, with D possibly being TRBD1 (6 bases). This receptor was taken from a woman in her fifties or sixties with Graves' hyperthyroidism. Sequenced input: blood. CDR3 in amino acids: CASSWEDSLNTEAFF. CDR3 DNA sequence: TGCGCCAGCAGCTGGGAGGACAGTCTAAACACTGAAGCTTTCTTT.